A selection of T cell receptor beta chains follows, all from one sample in a study of beta chain features in type 1 diabetes. Sequenced by immunoSEQ multiplex PCR; TCRdb stores in-frame clones only, minus some. The data hold nearly 250,000 clones, with around 68% observed a single time. Material: naive CD4+ T cells from blood. Receptors were obtained from a man aged 25 to 40 in good health. Each CDR3 is given with its conserved first and last residue. The order of the fields is J gene, D gene, V gene, clone size, CDR3 DNA, CDR3 protein. A D gene is named only where the DNA matches it firmly. Size is stated for part of the rows, as once, few or many counts, or as a class when the clone is expanded.

TRBJ1-2 | . | TRBV29-1 | . | TGCAGCGTTGAAAGAGGTTTCAACTATGGCTACACCTTC | CSVERGFNYGYTF
TRBJ2-2 | . | TRBV30 | . | TGTGCCTGGAGGCATCAGGGTTCCACCGGGGAGCTGTTTTTT | CAWRHQGSTGELFF
TRBJ2-1 | TRBD1 | TRBV7-9 | . | TGTGCCAGCAGCCCGCCGGGACAGGCATTTGGTGAGCAGTTCTTC | CASSPPGQAFGEQFF
TRBJ2-3 | . | TRBV9 | . | TGTGCCAGCAGCGTAGATCGGGATACGCAGTATTTT | CASSVDRDTQYF
TRBJ2-7 | . | TRBV25-1 | few | TGTGCCAGCAGTCTCCAGGGTAGCGACGAGCAGTACTTC | CASSLQGSDEQYF
TRBJ2-1 | TRBD2 | TRBV30 | . | TGTGCCTGGAGTAACCTAGCGGGGGGGTACAATGAGCAGTTCTTC | CAWSNLAGGYNEQFF
TRBJ1-1 | . | TRBV29-1 | . | TGCAGCGTGGGGGAGTTCGTGGCTTTCTTT | CSVGEFVAFF
TRBJ1-1 | . | TRBV25-1 | few | TGTGCCAGCAGTGAGGCTAGACAGGTGAACACTGAAGCTTTCTTT | CASSEARQVNTEAFF
TRBJ2-5 | . | TRBV29-1 | few | TGCAGCGTTCACAGGGTCCAAGAGACCCAGTACTTC | CSVHRVQETQYF
TRBJ2-1 | . | TRBV7-2 | . | TGTGCCAGCAGTACAGCTTACCCCTACAATGAGCAGTTCTTC | CASSTAYPYNEQFF
TRBJ2-7 | . | TRBV29-1 | . | TGCAGCGTTCGCCTAAGCTCCTACGAGCAGTACTTC | CSVRLSSYEQYF
TRBJ2-2 | . | TRBV30 | . | TGTGCCTGGGGCTTGCAGCTGACCGGGGAGCTGTTTTTT | CAWGLQLTGELFF
TRBJ2-7 | . | TRBV30 | . | TGTGCCTGGAGTGAGGGGAACTACGAGCAGTACTTC | CAWSEGNYEQYF
TRBJ2-1 | . | TRBV14 | . | TGTGCCAGCAGCCTGTACAATGAGCAGTTCTTC | CASSLYNEQFF
TRBJ2-7 | TRBD1 | TRBV7-2 | . | TGTGCCAGCAGCTTGGGGAGGACAGGGGCCTACGAGCAGTACTTC | CASSLGRTGAYEQYF
TRBJ2-7 | TRBD2 | TRBV30 | . | TGTGCCTGGAGCCCGACTAGCGGGAGCTACGAGCAGTACTTC | CAWSPTSGSYEQYF
TRBJ1-6 | TRBD1 | TRBV30 | . | TGTGCCTGGAGTTACAGGGGGCCCCTCCACTTT | CAWSYRGPLHF
TRBJ2-5 | . | TRBV9 | . | TGTGCCAGCAGCGTAAGCCCTACGGGAGAGACCCAGTACTTC | CASSVSPTGETQYF
TRBJ2-3 | . | TRBV7-9 | . | TGTGCCAGCAGCTTCAACTATCGTACGCAGTATTTT | CASSFNYRTQYF
TRBJ1-6 | TRBD1 | TRBV13 | once | TGTGCCAGCAGCATATACGGGGGACAGGGCGGTTCACCCCTCCACTTT | CASSIYGGQGGSPLHF
TRBJ2-1 | . | TRBV29-1 | . | TGCAGCGTCACCGGACAGTACAATGAGCAGTTCTTC | CSVTGQYNEQFF
TRBJ2-3 | . | TRBV30 | . | TGTGCCTGGAGTGTTTGGGCGGGCACAGATACGCAGTATTTT | CAWSVWAGTDTQYF
TRBJ2-5 | . | TRBV2 | . | TGTGCCAGCGTGTATCAAGAGACCCAGTACTTC | CASVYQETQYF
TRBJ1-2 | . | TRBV30 | . | TGTGCCGGCCGGGGGCTGAACTATGGCTACACCTTC | CAGRGLNYGYTF
TRBJ2-1 | . | TRBV29-1 | . | TGCAGCGTTAAGTTACTCAATGAGCAGTTCTTC | CSVKLLNEQFF
TRBJ2-5 | . | TRBV29-1 | . | TGCAGCGTTGAAAGGGGTTCCGAAGAGACCCAGTACTTC | CSVERGSEETQYF
TRBJ2-3 | TRBD2 | TRBV4-2 | . | TGTGCCAGCAGCCAAGCGGGGGGACCCATAGATACGCAGTATTTT | CASSQAGGPIDTQYF
TRBJ1-6 | TRBD1 | TRBV13 | . | TGTGCCAGCAGCACCCGGACAGGGGCGAATTCACCCCTCCACTTT | CASSTRTGANSPLHF
TRBJ2-3 | . | TRBV29-1 | few | TGCAGCGTTGGGGGGCGGAAGACCACAGATACGCAGTATTTT | CSVGGRKTTDTQYF
TRBJ2-1 | . | TRBV11-2 | few | TGTGCCAGCAGCTTAGCACGGCGGGAAGGTGAGCAGTTCTTC | CASSLARREGEQFF
TRBJ1-2 | . | TRBV25-1 | . | TGTGCCAGCAGTGAGGCAGGAACGCCTTACTTCTATGGCTACACCTTC | CASSEAGTPYFYGYTF